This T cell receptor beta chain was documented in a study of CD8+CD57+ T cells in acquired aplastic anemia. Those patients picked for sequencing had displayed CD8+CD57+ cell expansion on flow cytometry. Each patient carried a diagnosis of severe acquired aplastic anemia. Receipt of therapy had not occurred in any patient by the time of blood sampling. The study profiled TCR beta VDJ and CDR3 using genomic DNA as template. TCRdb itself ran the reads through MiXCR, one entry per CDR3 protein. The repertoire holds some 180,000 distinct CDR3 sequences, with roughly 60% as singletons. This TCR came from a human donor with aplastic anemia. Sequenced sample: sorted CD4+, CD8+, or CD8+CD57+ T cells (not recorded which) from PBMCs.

This CDR3 is CATSRMTGTGNEQFF. The CDR3, as DNA: TGTGCCACCAGCAGAATGACCGGGACAGGGAATGAGCAGTTCTTC. The V call is TRBV15, the J call TRBJ2-1; 9 bases are shared with TRBD1. The CDR3 is made up of 15 amino acids. The junction had 6 bases not matched to a gene; V was cut back by 2 bases and J by 7 bases. Germline CDR1 LNHNV, CDR2 YYDKDF (reference sequence).